These 26 T cell receptor beta chains were sequenced from one sample in a study of T cells in Graves' hyperthyroidism and ophthalmopathy. Amplification yielded TCR beta CDR3 regions, with RNA transcripts as the source. HTBI primers were used for first-round RT-PCR of the TCR CDR3. TCRdb re-analysed the multiplex PCR reads in MiXCR, keeping a single row per CDR3 protein. Of about 580,000 distinct CDR3 sequences listed, 46% are singletons. The sample was peripheral blood or thyroid tissue (not recorded which). The source is a woman between 18 and 29 years old with Graves' hyperthyroidism.

Remarks on this clonotype: Possible read error: a much larger clone is one base away. CDR3 region: CASLRGAGSYGYTF. CDR3 DNA sequence: TGTGCCTCCCTCCGAGGGGCAGGGAGCTATGGCTACACCTTC. The chain links TRBV30 to TRBJ1-2; a possible D gene is TRBD1 (5 bases). The CDR3 has 14 amino acids. Germline CDR1 GTSNPN, CDR2 SVGIG (reference sequence). V lost 7 bases to trimming and J lost 4 bases, with 19 bases between them.

This clonotype showed up many times. The genes are TRBV6-6 and TRBJ2-5; maybe TRBD1 (5 bases). Trimming pared 6 bases from V and 4 bases from J, leaving 12 bases between. CDR3 length: 13 residues. Germline lookup yields CDR1 MNHNY and CDR2 SVGAGI (reference sequence). CDR3 protein: CASRDSFIETQYF. CDR3 DNA sequence: TGTGCCAGCAGAGACAGTTTTATAGAGACCCAGTACTTC.

This clonotype was picked up one time. V is TRBV15 and J is TRBJ1-1, with D possibly matching TRBD1 (6 bases). The CDR3 has 15 residues. V lost 3 bases and J 6 bases, leaving 17 bases between the germline ends. CDR1 and CDR2 (germline): LNHNV, YYDKDF (reference sequence). For the CDR3, the DNA is TGTGCCACCAGCAGCCCACTTACAGGGCCCCCTGAAGCTTTCTTT. Residues: CATSSPLTGPPEAFF.

The sample holds many counts of this clonotype. The rearrangement joins TRBV19 to TRBJ1-1; no reliable D call. The V gene lost 5 bases and the J gene lost 4 bases, with 11 bases spanning the gap. Germline CDR1 reads LNHDA; CDR2 reads SQIVND (reference sequence). CDR3 length: 13 amino acids. The CDR3 DNA reads TGTGCCAGTAGTCCCAGGACTCCCACTGAAGCTTTCTTT. It specifies CASSPRTPTEAFF.

This clonotype was observed at least ten times. The V gene is TRBV2, the J gene TRBJ1-5; D gene uncertain. The germline gives CDR1 SNHLY, CDR2 FYNNEI. CDR3 length: 13 amino acids. Trimming stripped 7 bases from V and 4 bases from J, with 11 bases between. The CDR3 reads CASMSGGNQPQHF. The CDR3 bases are TGTGCCAGCATGTCTGGTGGGAATCAGCCCCAGCATTTT.

This clonotype was detected only a few times. The chain is built from TRBV5-1 and TRBJ1-2, with TRBD1 matching over 10 bases. Per germline, CDR1 SGHRS and CDR2 YFSETQ. With V trimmed by 6 bases and J by 10 bases, 6 bases remained unmatched. The CDR3 covers 12 residues. CDR3 sequence: CASTSGTGVYTF. DNA for the CDR3: TGCGCCAGCACTTCCGGGACAGGGGTCTACACCTTC.

The V gene is TRBV2, the J gene TRBJ2-3; D is unresolved. V gave up 7 bases and J gave up 0 bases, with 8 bases separating them. This CDR3 is built from 13 residues. Germline CDR1 reads SNHLY; CDR2 reads FYNNEI. In DNA form, the CDR3 reads TGTGCCAGCACCGCGGCTAGCACAGATACGCAGTATTTT. Amino acids: CASTAASTDTQYF. The whole variable domain, remainder taken from reference TRBV2 and TRBJ2-3, is EPEVTQTPSHQVTQMGQEVILRCVPISNHLYFYWYRQILGQKVEFLVSFYNNEISEKSEIFDDQFSVERPDGSNFTLKIRSTKLEDSAMYFCASTAASTDTQYFGPGTRLTVL.

This clonotype was picked up a small number of times. This chain connects TRBV7-2 to TRBJ2-3; 7 bases align to TRBD2. Per the germline V gene, CDR1 is SGHTA and CDR2 is FQGNSA. J was trimmed by 0 bases and V by 5 bases; bases with no gene match: 5. The CDR3 runs to 15 residues. For the CDR3, the DNA is TGTGCCAGCAGCCCGCAGACTAGCAGCACAGATACGCAGTATTTT. This translates into CASSPQTSSTDTQYF.

This rearrangement joins TRBV4-3 to TRBJ1-4; no clear D. V lost 4 bases, J lost 5 bases, and 17 bases lay in between. CDR1 LGHNA and CDR2 YSLEER come from the germline V gene. This CDR3 has 16 amino acids. The CDR3 DNA sequence: TGCGCCAGCAGCCTAAGACTAGCGGGAGGGAATGAAAAACTGTTTTTT. This encodes CASSLRLAGGNEKLFF.

This clonotype was seen only a few times. J is TRBJ2-2 and V is TRBV2; 9 nucleotides agree with TRBD1. CDR1 is SNHLY and CDR2 is FYNNEI in the germline V gene. The CDR3 spans 16 residues. The V and J ends lost 2 bases and 4 bases, in that order; junction bases with no gene match: 5. CDR3 bases: TGTGCCAGCAGTGAAAGGACAGGGGCCTCCACCGGGGAGCTGTTTTTT. This codes for CASSERTGASTGELFF.

The J gene is TRBJ2-3, the V gene TRBV5-1; a weak D match, TRBD1 (5 bases). Trimming removed 4 bases from V and 4 bases from J, with 10 bases in between. Germline CDR1 is SGHRS and CDR2 is YFSETQ. CDR3 size: 13 residues. The CDR3: CASSIGHADTQYF. In nucleotides, the CDR3 is TGCGCCAGCAGCATCGGACATGCAGATACGCAGTATTTT.

The chain uses TRBV4-2 and TRBJ2-7; possibly TRBD2 for D (6 bases). The CDR3 has 14 residues. Germline V gene lookup returns CDR1 LGHNA and CDR2 YNFKEQ. Trimming left V 0 bases short and J 7 bases short, with 13 bases between. The CDR3 is CASSQEMDYGEQYF. The CDR3 coding sequence is TGTGCCAGCAGCCAAGAGATGGACTACGGGGAGCAGTACTTC.

This clonotype was seen repeatedly, ten times or more. The V and J genes are TRBV5-6 and TRBJ2-7, with D possibly matching TRBD2 (5 bases). The length of the CDR3 is 15 residues. Looked up from germline, CDR1 is SGHDT and CDR2 is YYEEEE. The germline V and J ends were trimmed by 4 bases and 2 bases, with 16 bases remaining between them. The CDR3: CASSLALWRTYEQYF. The CDR3 region has the DNA TGTGCCAGCAGCCTGGCGTTGTGGAGGACCTACGAGCAGTACTTC.

This clonotype occurred many times. V is TRBV19 and J is TRBJ1-5, with 7 bases lining up with TRBD1. The CDR3 sequence is 15 residues long. Looked up from germline, CDR1 is LNHDA and CDR2 is SQIVND (reference sequence). With 8 bases clipped from V and 5 bases from J, the junction kept 12 bases outside the gene matches. CDR3 sequence reads: CASGTTGRGDQPQHF. In DNA, the CDR3 is TGTGCCAGTGGAACGACAGGGCGAGGAGATCAGCCCCAGCATTTT.

Many counts were recorded for this clonotype. The chain carries TRBV4-2 and TRBJ2-7; TRBD2 matches 11 bases. The CDR3 has 18 amino acids. V gave up 2 bases and J gave up 1 base; unmatched junction bases: 10. The germline gives CDR1 LGHNA, CDR2 YNFKEQ. The DNA of the CDR3 is TGTGCCAGCAGCCAACTGATAGCGGGAGGGCCCGGTTCCTACGAGCAGTACTTC. As protein: CASSQLIAGGPGSYEQYF.

The chain employs TRBV5-5 and TRBJ1-5; no definite D call. Per the germline V gene, CDR1 is SGHKS and CDR2 is YYEKEE (reference sequence). With 2 bases removed from V and 2 bases from J, the gap between germline ends came to 8 bases. The CDR3 loop spans 14 amino acids. The CDR3 DNA reads TGTGCCAGCAGCTTACTAGCGGGCAATCAGCCCCAGCATTTT. Translating gives CASSLLAGNQPQHF.

This clonotype was seen at least ten times. CDR3 in DNA: TGTGCCAGCAGTCTACAGGGGCAGTCCTACGAGCAGTACTTC. Its protein is CASSLQGQSYEQYF. This chain links TRBV6-2 or TRBV6-3 with TRBJ2-7; 7 nucleotides agree with TRBD1. V trimming: 5 bases; J trimming: 1 base; junction bases outside the gene matches: 5. This CDR3 comprises 14 residues. Germline assignment: CDR1 MNHEY and CDR2 SVGEGT.

This clonotype was found a few times. The rearrangement uses TRBV10-3 and TRBJ2-3; TRBD2 aligns across 10 bases. Germline V gives CDR1 ENHRY, CDR2 SYGVKD. V lost 10 bases and J lost 3; bases outside the gene matches: 10. The CDR3 sequence is 15 residues long. The CDR3 nucleotides read TGTGCCACACAAAAGCGGGAGGGAGGGACAGATACGCAGTATTTT. Its protein product is CATQKREGGTDTQYF.

This clonotype has more than one count but fewer than ten. The junction departs from germline at one end; a sequencing error may be responsible. CDR3 residues: CSVERFPNTEAF. In DNA form, the CDR3 reads TGCAGCGTTGAAAGGTTCCCGAACACTGAAGCTTTC. The V gene is TRBV29-1, the J gene TRBJ2-6; no clear D. Germline lookup yields CDR1 SQVTM and CDR2 ANQGSEA. The CDR3 consists of 12 residues.

This clonotype was observed at least ten times. CDR3 loop: CASSASQGRGNQPQHF. CDR3 coding DNA: TGTGCCAGCAGTGCAAGCCAGGGGCGAGGCAATCAGCCCCAGCATTTT. The rearrangement links TRBV12-3 or TRBV12-4 to TRBJ1-5, with D tentatively TRBD1 (6 bases). The CDR3 has 16 residues. V shed 5 bases and J shed 2 bases, with 16 bases lying between them.

The chain joins TRBV7-3 to TRBJ2-7; 9 bases align to TRBD2. The CDR3 runs 16 residues. The J segment lost 3 bases and the V segment lost 1 base, leaving 7 bases of the junction unmatched. Germline assignment: CDR1 SGHTA and CDR2 FQGTGA. The CDR3 DNA follows: TGTGCCAGCAGCTTAATAGAGCCTAGCGGGGACTACGAGCAGTACTTC. This gives the protein CASSLIEPSGDYEQYF.

This clonotype has ten or more counts. This sequence joins TRBV7-6 and TRBJ2-2, with TRBD1 identical over 8 bases. Losses at the gene ends were 4 bases for V and 5 bases for J; bases not matched to a gene: 3. Germline V gene lookup returns CDR1 SGHVS and CDR2 FNYEAQ. The CDR3 sequence is 14 residues long. For the CDR3, the DNA is TGTGCCAGCAGCTCCGGACAGGGAACCGGGGAGCTGTTTTTT. Its protein is CASSSGQGTGELFF. The variable domain in full, with the rest retrieved from reference TRBV7-6 and TRBJ2-2, is GAGVSQSPRYKVTKRGQDVALRCDPISGHVSLYWYRQALGQGPEFLTYFNYEAQQDKSGLPNDRFSAERPEGSISTLTIQRTEQRDSAMYRCASSSGQGTGELFFGEGSRLTVL.

This clonotype was recorded a few times. The V and J genes are TRBV20-1 and TRBJ2-5; perhaps TRBD1 as D (6 bases). Between the trimmed V and J ends, which lost 3 bases and 5 bases, there was a span of 10 bases. The CDR3 contains 12 residues. Per the germline V gene, CDR1 is DFQATT and CDR2 is SNEGSKA (reference sequence). In nucleotides, the CDR3 is TGCAGTGCTAGTCCAGGGGTGGAGACCCAGTACTTC. It translates to CSASPGVETQYF.

CDR3 coding DNA: TGTGCCAGCAGCGCAAATATCGAAGAAAAACTGTTTTTT. Encoded protein: CASSANIEEKLFF. The chain combines TRBV9 with TRBJ1-4; no definite D call. Germline CDR1 is SGDLS and CDR2 is YYNGEE. V was trimmed by 3 bases and J by 8 bases, leaving 11 bases between them. The CDR3 is made up of 13 amino acids.

Here the CDR3 DNA reads TGCAGCTTAGTTGCAGTGGATCAGCCCCAGCATTTT. It specifies CSLVAVDQPQHF. The chain joins TRBV29-1 to TRBJ1-5; D unresolved. Germline assignment: CDR1 SQVTM and CDR2 ANQGSEA. The CDR3 runs to 12 residues. Trimming pared 8 bases from V and 5 bases from J, leaving 13 bases between.

This clonotype was seen only a few times. The chain is built from TRBV28 and TRBJ1-1; D gene unclear. The V gene's germline CDR1 is MDHEN and CDR2 SYDVKM. V was pared by 2 bases and J by 6 bases, with 7 bases between. The CDR3 extends over 12 amino acids. The DNA of the CDR3 is TGTGCCAGCAGTTTACCAGGAGCTGAAGCTTTCTTT. The encoded protein is CASSLPGAEAFF. Complete variable domain (other parts from reference TRBV28 and TRBJ1-1): DVKVTQSSRYLVKRTGEKVFLECVQDMDHENMFWYRQDPGLGLRLIYFSYDVKMKEKGDIPEGYSVSREKKERFSLILESASTNQTSMYLCASSLPGAEAFFGQGTRLTVV.